The clone carrying this T cell receptor beta chain has at least ten counts. Its specificity is not known. Unique molecular identifiers were used in preparing the TCRbeta library. TCRdb redid the calling of the PCR reads with MiXCR, one entry per CDR3 protein. The sample consists of fewer than 700,000 distinct CDR3 sequences, 13% of them appearing once. This sample was taken from a study of T-cell reconstitution after alpha-beta-depleted transplantation in children. Study findings and constraints: It was reported that alpha-beta T cells came from several hundred expanded graft clones (about two months after transplant). Surviving recipient T cells and thymic progenitors underlay high day-60 TCRbeta diversity in some patients. When one year had passed after transplant, most T-cell counts and diversity came from newly produced T cells.

Germline V gene lookup returns CDR1 MNHEY and CDR2 SMNVEV (reference sequence). V was trimmed by 4 bases and J by 9 bases, leaving 16 bases between them. The CDR3 is 14 amino acids. The chain joins TRBV27 to TRBJ2-1; D might be TRBD2 (6 bases). The receptor's source is a male patient younger than 18 who had a stem cell transplant for acute myeloid leukemia, so the T cells may come from the graft donor. The sequencing used PBMCs, mostly from graft donor cells, collected 360 days after TCRalphabeta/CD19-depleted stem cell transplant. The CDR3: CASSYSGQGGEQFF. For the CDR3, the DNA is TGTGCCAGCAGTTATTCCGGCCAGGGAGGTGAGCAGTTCTTC.